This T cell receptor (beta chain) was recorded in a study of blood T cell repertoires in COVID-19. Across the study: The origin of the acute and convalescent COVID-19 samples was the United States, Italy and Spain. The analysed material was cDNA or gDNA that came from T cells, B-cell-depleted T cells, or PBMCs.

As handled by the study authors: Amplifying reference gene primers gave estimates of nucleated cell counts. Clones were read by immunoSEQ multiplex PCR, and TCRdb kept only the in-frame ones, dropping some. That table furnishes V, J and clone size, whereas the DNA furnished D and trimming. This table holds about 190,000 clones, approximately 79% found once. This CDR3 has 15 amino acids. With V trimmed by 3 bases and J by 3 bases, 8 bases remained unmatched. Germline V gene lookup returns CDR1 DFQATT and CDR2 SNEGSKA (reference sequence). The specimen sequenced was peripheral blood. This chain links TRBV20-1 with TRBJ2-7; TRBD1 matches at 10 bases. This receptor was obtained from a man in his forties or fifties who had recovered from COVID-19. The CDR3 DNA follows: TGCAGTGCTAGTGACTGGCGGGACAGGGGCTACGAGCAGTACTTC. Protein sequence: CSASDWRDRGYEQYF.